This record covers a single TCR beta chain. Deep was the level used in running the assay. Method: immunoSEQ multiplex PCR; TCRdb's copy keeps in-frame clones and lacks some. The table records around 2.1 million clones, 85% to 95% of them present only once. This record belongs to a study of shared clonotypes between healthy human individuals. Terminally differentiated effector memory CD45RA+ cells were excluded from the naive CD8 cells, which were CD45RO-negative and positively selected for CCR7. The V and J ends lost 3 bases and 5 bases respectively, with 16 bases between them. The CDR3 sequence is 15 residues long. Germline CDR1 and CDR2: MDHEN and SYDVKM.

Sequenced: naive CD8+ T cells from PBMCs. V is TRBV28 and J is TRBJ1-2; D remains ambiguous. The TCR sequence derives from a man younger than 35 in good health. Some clones in this sample may be carry-over from other donors' samples. The CDR3 protein is CASSLWQPTEYGYTF. As DNA, the CDR3 is TGTGCCAGCAGTTTGTGGCAGCCAACAGAGTATGGCTACACCTTC.